This is a list of T cell receptor beta chains from one sample in a study of T cell changes during pregnancy in multiple sclerosis. Method: immunoSEQ multiplex PCR; TCRdb's copy keeps in-frame clones and lacks some. The profile shows tens of thousands of clones, roughly 93% of them singletons. The material was peripheral blood, obtained in the third trimester of pregnancy. The receptors were sampled from a female donor with multiple sclerosis, enrolled in a pregnancy study. Each CDR3 is given with its conserved first and last residue. D genes are given only for firm matches. Size tells how often a clone was seen (once, few, many) or the class of an expanded clone, and some rows leave it out.

DNA: TGTGCCAGCAGTGAAGCGGTGGGCAGTTTTTCCGGCTACACCTTC; CDR3: CASSEAVGSFSGYTF; V: TRBV6-1; D: -; J: TRBJ1-2; size: -
DNA: TGTGCCAGCAGCTTGCTCGTCCAGGGGGCCTCTGGCTACACCTTC; CDR3: CASSLLVQGASGYTF; V: TRBV5-5; D: TRBD1; J: TRBJ1-2; size: -
DNA: TGTGCCAGCAGCCATAGCGGGAGTATGCAAGAGACCCAGTACTTC; CDR3: CASSHSGSMQETQYF; V: TRBV14; D: TRBD2; J: TRBJ2-5; size: -
DNA: TGCAGCGCCAGACAGGGCACTGAAGCTTTCTTT; CDR3: CSARQGTEAFF; V: TRBV29-1; D: TRBD1; J: TRBJ1-1; size: -
DNA: TGTGCCAGCAGTCAGGGAGGGGGGGGGCTTTGGGAGACCCAGTACTTC; CDR3: CASSQGGGGLWETQYF; V: TRBV28; D: -; J: TRBJ2-5; size: once
DNA: TGCGCCAGCAGCCCCGGACAGGGGTTATACGAGCAGTACTTC; CDR3: CASSPGQGLYEQYF; V: TRBV4-1; D: TRBD1; J: TRBJ2-7; size: -
DNA: TGTGCCAGTAGTACCGGGACAGCAAACACTGAAGCTTTCTTT; CDR3: CASSTGTANTEAFF; V: TRBV19; D: TRBD1; J: TRBJ1-1; size: -
DNA: TGTGCCAGCAGTTCGGGCGGGTACGAGCAGTACTTC; CDR3: CASSSGGYEQYF; V: TRBV27; D: -; J: TRBJ2-7; size: -
DNA: TGCGCCAGCAGCACTGGGACAGGGCAAGAGCAGTACTTC; CDR3: CASSTGTGQEQYF; V: TRBV5-1; D: TRBD1; J: TRBJ2-7; size: once
DNA: TGCGCCAGCAGCTTGAGGGTTGTGGGACTCTACTACAATGAGCAGTTCTTC; CDR3: CASSLRVVGLYYNEQFF; V: TRBV5-1; D: -; J: TRBJ2-1; size: -
DNA: TGTGCCAGCAGCTCTTCGGAACGGGGGGAGACCCAGTACTTC; CDR3: CASSSSERGETQYF; V: TRBV5-4; D: -; J: TRBJ2-5; size: -
DNA: TGTGCCACCCAAGCGGCAGCTGGGGCCAACGTCCTGACTTTC; CDR3: CATQAAAGANVLTF; V: TRBV27; D: -; J: TRBJ2-6; size: -
DNA: TGTGCCATCAGTGAGTCGGGCGGGAATGAGCAGTTCTTC; CDR3: CAISESGGNEQFF; V: TRBV10-3; D: -; J: TRBJ2-1; size: -
DNA: TGTGCCATCAGTGCATGGGGGACTAGCAGGAGGTACGAGCAGTACTTC; CDR3: CAISAWGTSRRYEQYF; V: TRBV10-3; D: TRBD2; J: TRBJ2-7; size: -
DNA: TGTGCCAGCAGTTTGGACAGAAGCCGGCCCCAGCATTTT; CDR3: CASSLDRSRPQHF; V: TRBV27; D: -; J: TRBJ1-5; size: -
DNA: TGTGCCAGCAGGACGGGGACAGCCTATGAGCAGTTCTTC; CDR3: CASRTGTAYEQFF; V: TRBV6-5; D: TRBD1; J: TRBJ2-1; size: -
DNA: TGTGCCAGCAGTTTAGATGAGCTAGCGGGGGACCTGGGCTACGAGCAGTACTTC; CDR3: CASSLDELAGDLGYEQYF; V: TRBV28; D: TRBD2; J: TRBJ2-7; size: -
DNA: TGCGCCAGCAGCCAATGGACAGCCCTACAGCAGTACTTC; CDR3: CASSQWTALQQYF; V: TRBV4-3; D: -; J: TRBJ2-7; size: -
DNA: TGTGCCAGCAGCCCCGGGACTAGCGGGATAGGGAATGAGCAGTTCTTC; CDR3: CASSPGTSGIGNEQFF; V: TRBV9; D: TRBD2; J: TRBJ2-1; size: -
DNA: TGTGCCAGCAGCTCCTCTAGTGGCGGGAGGGGCTACAATGAGCAGTTCTTC; CDR3: CASSSSSGGRGYNEQFF; V: TRBV11-1; D: TRBD2; J: TRBJ2-1; size: -
DNA: TGCGCCAGCAGCCAAAACAGGGGGCAGTCCTACGAGCAGTACTTC; CDR3: CASSQNRGQSYEQYF; V: TRBV4-3; D: TRBD1; J: TRBJ2-7; size: few
DNA: TGTGCCAGCAGTGAATGGACAGGGTATGGCTACACCTTC; CDR3: CASSEWTGYGYTF; V: TRBV25-1; D: TRBD1; J: TRBJ1-2; size: -
DNA: TGCAGTGCTAGTGGGGCGGATACGCAGTATTTT; CDR3: CSASGADTQYF; V: TRBV20-1; D: -; J: TRBJ2-3; size: -
DNA: TGTGCCACCAGCGACTGGGACAGTGCATCCTACAATGAGCAGTTCTTC; CDR3: CATSDWDSASYNEQFF; V: TRBV15; D: TRBD1; J: TRBJ2-1; size: -
DNA: TGTGCCAGCAGCAAATATGAGGGGGAGAACACTGAAGCTTTCTTT; CDR3: CASSKYEGENTEAFF; V: TRBV21-1; D: -; J: TRBJ1-1; size: -
DNA: TGTGCCAGCAGCTTAGTACAGGGAACCCACGAGCAGTACTTC; CDR3: CASSLVQGTHEQYF; V: TRBV13; D: -; J: TRBJ2-7; size: -
DNA: TGTGCCAGCAGCTTAGACCCTCCTCTAGCGGACAAAATCTTTACCTACAATGAGCAGTTCTTC; CDR3: CASSLDPPLADKIFTYNEQFF; V: TRBV13; D: TRBD2; J: TRBJ2-1; size: -
DNA: TGCGCCAGCAGCTTAGGAGGGGCCAATGAGCAGTTCTTC; CDR3: CASSLGGANEQFF; V: TRBV5-1; D: -; J: TRBJ2-1; size: once
DNA: TGTGCCAGCAGTTTGGGAGAAGATAAAACAGATACGCAGTATTTT; CDR3: CASSLGEDKTDTQYF; V: TRBV27; D: -; J: TRBJ2-3; size: -
DNA: TGTGCCAGCAGCTTTAAAGACATGATCTACGAGCAGTACTTC; CDR3: CASSFKDMIYEQYF; V: TRBV7-9; D: -; J: TRBJ2-7; size: once
DNA: TGTGCCAGCAGCTTACAGGGACAGACCTACGAGCAGTACTTC; CDR3: CASSLQGQTYEQYF; V: TRBV7-2; D: TRBD1; J: TRBJ2-7; size: -
DNA: TGTGCCAGCAGCCCCGGACTACCGGGCGTCTACGAGCAGTACTTC; CDR3: CASSPGLPGVYEQYF; V: TRBV7-9; D: -; J: TRBJ2-7; size: -
DNA: TGTGCCAGCAGCGTAGCTGGGAGTCGGGGCACCGGGGAGCTGTTTTTT; CDR3: CASSVAGSRGTGELFF; V: TRBV9; D: -; J: TRBJ2-2; size: -
DNA: TGCGCCAGCAGCCTGAAGGGGCTAGCGGACAATGAGCAGTTCTTC; CDR3: CASSLKGLADNEQFF; V: TRBV5-1; D: TRBD2; J: TRBJ2-1; size: once
DNA: TGTGCCAGCAGCTTGAGCGGGGCGGGAGGGCGGGGAGATACGCAGTATTTT; CDR3: CASSLSGAGGRGDTQYF; V: TRBV7-2; D: TRBD2; J: TRBJ2-3; size: once
DNA: TGTGCCATCGCACCTACGACAGGGAGCAATGAGCAGTTCTTC; CDR3: CAIAPTTGSNEQFF; V: TRBV10-3; D: TRBD1; J: TRBJ2-1; size: -
DNA: TGTGCTTCGCGAATTAGCAATCAGCCCCAGCATTTT; CDR3: CASRISNQPQHF; V: TRBV6-6; D: -; J: TRBJ1-5; size: -
DNA: TGTGCCACCATGATGAGTAGCGGTTATTCCTACGAGCAGTACTTC; CDR3: CATMMSSGYSYEQYF; V: TRBV7-8; D: -; J: TRBJ2-7; size: -
DNA: TGTGCCAGCCGAGAGGGGGTATGGAGCAATCAGCCCCAGCATTTT; CDR3: CASREGVWSNQPQHF; V: TRBV27; D: -; J: TRBJ1-5; size: -
DNA: TGTGCCAGCAGCCTCTCGACAAGCACAGATACGCAGTATTTT; CDR3: CASSLSTSTDTQYF; V: TRBV7-6; D: -; J: TRBJ2-3; size: -
DNA: TGTGCCAGCAGACAAGACAGTAATCAGCCCCAGCATTTT; CDR3: CASRQDSNQPQHF; V: TRBV6-1; D: -; J: TRBJ1-5; size: -
DNA: TGTGCCAGCAGGAGACAGACTGAAGCTTTCTTT; CDR3: CASRRQTEAFF; V: TRBV27; D: -; J: TRBJ1-1; size: -
DNA: TGTGCCAGCTCACCTGGCTCGTCTGGAAACACCATATATTTT; CDR3: CASSPGSSGNTIYF; V: TRBV18; D: -; J: TRBJ1-3; size: few
DNA: TGTGCCAGCAGCTCCTCCGGGACTAGCGGGAGAGCAGATACGCAGTATTTT; CDR3: CASSSSGTSGRADTQYF; V: TRBV7-2; D: TRBD2; J: TRBJ2-3; size: -
DNA: TGTGCCAGCAGCGTAGTTACAGGCAATATCAATGAGCAGTTCTTC; CDR3: CASSVVTGNINEQFF; V: TRBV9; D: -; J: TRBJ2-1; size: -
DNA: TGTGCCAGCAGGGCGGGAGGGTCTTACGAGCAGTACTTC; CDR3: CASRAGGSYEQYF; V: TRBV6-1; D: TRBD2; J: TRBJ2-7; size: -
DNA: TGTGCCTTGGACCAGGGAATCGAAAAACTGTTTTTT; CDR3: CALDQGIEKLFF; V: TRBV30; D: -; J: TRBJ1-4; size: -
DNA: TGTGCCAGTAGTATTGGCAGGGGGCACACTGAAGCTTTCTTT; CDR3: CASSIGRGHTEAFF; V: TRBV19; D: TRBD1; J: TRBJ1-1; size: -
DNA: TGTGCCAGCAGCGGAGGGTGGGGAGCTGAAGCTTTCTTT; CDR3: CASSGGWGAEAFF; V: TRBV7-2; D: -; J: TRBJ1-1; size: -
DNA: TGTGCCAGCAGCTACCAGGGGTTTAACACTGAAGCTTTCTTT; CDR3: CASSYQGFNTEAFF; V: TRBV5-5; D: -; J: TRBJ1-1; size: -